Here is one TCR beta chain with its context. The antigen remains unidentified. The PCR employed 60 Vbeta primers together with 13 Jbeta primers. Clones were sequenced by immunoSEQ multiplex PCR, and TCRdb holds only the in-frame ones, with some missing. The sample table includes around 50,000 clones. V was pared by 1 base and J by 5 bases, with 6 bases between. Germline V gives CDR1 LNHNV, CDR2 YYDKDF (reference sequence). The CDR3 contains 14 residues. This sample is drawn from a study of cytomegalovirus exposure and HLA in healthy donors. Study information: Membership in the Caucasian-associated ancestry cluster was found for about four fifths of roughly 360 genotyped donors. Findings of the study overall: As a later analysis showed, several of the most significant clusters appeared to be linked to common viral pathogens. Reportedly, diagnosis of cytomegalovirus status by the classifier showed high specificity and sensitivity. Analyses of presence and absence presupposed an approximately uniform sequencing depth across donors.

Source material: PBMCs. This chain joins TRBV15 and TRBJ1-6, with D possibly being TRBD1 (5 bases). The clonotype was recovered from a woman in her thirties or forties in good health and CMV-seronegative. DNA for the CDR3: TGTGCCACCAGCAGAGGACAGAATAATTCACCCCTCCACTTT. Residues: CATSRGQNNSPLHF. Full variable domain (missing parts from reference TRBV15 and TRBJ1-6): DAMVIQNPRYQVTQFGKPVTLSCSQTLNHNVMYWYQQKSSQAPKLLFHYYDKDFNNEADTPDNFQSRRPNTSFCFLDIRSPGLGDTAMYLCATSRGQNNSPLHFGNGTRLTVT.